This is a list of T cell receptor beta chains from one sample in a study of CD8 T cells in ankylosing spondylitis. TCRdb re-called the 5' RACE reads through MiXCR, storing one row per CDR3 protein. Here the sample spans roughly 440,000 distinct CDR3 sequences, approximately 17% being singletons. The sequencing sample was made of blood, either unsorted or a sorted T cell fraction (not recorded which). All receptors come from a male donor with ankylosing spondylitis. CDR3s include the opening cysteine and the closing phenylalanine or tryptophan. The order of the fields is clone size, V gene, J gene, D gene, CDR3 DNA, CDR3 protein. D genes are given only for firm matches. Clone size is not always given. Where it is, it says once, few, many or a class for expanded clones.

.	TRBV12-3/TRBV12-4	TRBJ1-1	.	TGTGCCAGCAGTTTTAGCTGGGGGCTTGGTGAAGCTTTCTTT	CASSFSWGLGEAFF
few	TRBV6-1	TRBJ2-5	.	TGTGCCAGCAGTCGGGCCTTCCAAGAGACCCAGTACTTC	CASSRAFQETQYF
few	TRBV20-1	TRBJ1-6	.	TGCAGTGCTTCGGGGGCAGGAGCCCCTAATTCACCCCTCCACTTT	CSASGAGAPNSPLHF
few	TRBV24-1	TRBJ2-3	.	TGTGCCACCAGTGATTCTCCGTCCGATACGCAGTATTTT	CATSDSPSDTQYF
.	TRBV7-9	TRBJ2-7	.	TGTGCCAGCAGCTTAGATATTCGGGAAGACGAGCAGTACTTC	CASSLDIREDEQYF
few	TRBV20-1	TRBJ2-2	TRBD1	TGCAGTGCTCCTGGGACAGGGGTCGGCACCGGGGAGCTGTTTTTT	CSAPGTGVGTGELFF
.	TRBV10-2	TRBJ2-1	.	TGCGCCAGCAGTGAGTCCTCGTTAGGCTCCTACAATGAGCAGTTCTTC	CASSESSLGSYNEQFF
.	TRBV30	TRBJ2-7	.	TGTGCCTGGAGGACACCTGGGCGGTTGGGGTACGAGCAGTACTTC	CAWRTPGRLGYEQYF
.	TRBV4-1	TRBJ2-7	.	TGCGCCAGCAGCCATGGCAGGCTTTCAGCCTACGAGCAGTACTTC	CASSHGRLSAYEQYF
few	TRBV28	TRBJ2-1	TRBD1	TGTGCCAGCAGAGAAGGGACAGTTTATAACAATGAGCAGTTCTTC	CASREGTVYNNEQFF
once	TRBV28	TRBJ1-6	.	TGTGCCAGCAAATCTGGTTATAATTCACCCCTCCACTTT	CASKSGYNSPLHF
.	TRBV5-5	TRBJ1-1	.	TGTGCCAGCAGCCCACACACTGAAGCTTTCTTT	CASSPHTEAFF
many	TRBV20-1	TRBJ1-4	TRBD1	TGCAGTGGACGACAGGGGACGAATGAAAAACTGTTTTTT	CSGRQGTNEKLFF
many	TRBV5-1	TRBJ2-4	.	TGCGCCAGCAGCCCCGCCCTGTTTAGCCAAAAATCCTTTCAGTACTTC	CASSPALFSQKSFQYF
.	TRBV20-1	TRBJ2-1	.	TGCAGTGCTAGAGATTTGGCCAACAATGAGCAGTTCTTC	CSARDLANNEQFF
few	TRBV29-1	TRBJ1-1	.	TGCAGCGTTGGGGGAGTTGGGGTAGACACTGAAGCTTTCTTT	CSVGGVGVDTEAFF
many	TRBV6-1	TRBJ2-2	TRBD2	TGTGCCAGCAGTCTAGGACTCGCGGGGGAGGTCGACGGGGAGCTGTTTTTT	CASSLGLAGEVDGELFF
.	TRBV3-1	TRBJ2-7	TRBD1	TGTGCCAGCAGCCAATCGGGACAGCTCTCCTACGAGCAGTACTTC	CASSQSGQLSYEQYF
few	TRBV29-1	TRBJ2-5	.	TGCAGCGTTGATTCCCCTAAGGTCTCTCAAGAGACCCAGTACTTC	CSVDSPKVSQETQYF
.	TRBV4-3	TRBJ2-2	TRBD2	TGCGCCAGCAGCCAAGCAGGGACTAGCGGGAGGGTCGGGGCCGGGGAGCTGTTTTTT	CASSQAGTSGRVGAGELFF
many	TRBV5-1	TRBJ2-2	TRBD2	TGCGCCAGCAGCTTGGGGACTAGCGGCAACACCGGGGAGCTGTTTTTT	CASSLGTSGNTGELFF
few	TRBV18	TRBJ2-5	.	TGTGCCAGCTCGCAAGAAAAAGAGACCCAGTACTTC	CASSQEKETQYF
many	TRBV12-3/TRBV12-4	TRBJ1-5	.	TGTGCCAGCAGCCGGGACGGCCCCCCAGGCCAGCATTTT	CASSRDGPPGQHF
few	TRBV3-1	TRBJ2-7	TRBD1	TGTGCCAGCACCCGACAGGGGATCTACGAGCAGTACTTC	CASTRQGIYEQYF
many	TRBV12-3/TRBV12-4	TRBJ2-1	.	TGTGCCAGCAGTTTTGGGGGAGGGGGCTACAATGAGCAGTTCTTC	CASSFGGGGYNEQFF
few	TRBV2	TRBJ2-1	TRBD2	TGTGCCAGCCGGAGACTAGCGGGAGGGTACAATGAGCAGTTCTTC	CASRRLAGGYNEQFF
.	TRBV4-1	TRBJ2-6	.	TGCGCCAGCAGCCAAGAAGGGGTAGGAGGGTATGCTGGGGCCAACGTCCTGACTTTC	CASSQEGVGGYAGANVLTF
once	TRBV7-3	TRBJ2-2	TRBD2	TGTGCCAGCAGCCCGACCCGGGGGGGTGTCACCGGGGAGCTGTTTTTT	CASSPTRGGVTGELFF
once	TRBV27	TRBJ1-1	TRBD1	TGTGCCAGCAGTTCTCTGACCGGGACAGTCTTCTCCGGGGCTAACACTGAAGCTTTCTTT	CASSSLTGTVFSGANTEAFF
.	TRBV7-6	TRBJ2-1	.	TGTGCCAGCACCCTAGCGAGGGGGCCCAATGAGCAGTTCTTC	CASTLARGPNEQFF
.	TRBV20-1	TRBJ1-5	.	TGCAGTGCGAGCGGGCTGCATCAGCCCCAGCATTTT	CSASGLHQPQHF
.	TRBV12-3/TRBV12-4	TRBJ2-1	TRBD1	TGTGCCAGCAGACCCTCGAGGTTTGGGACAGGGGAGGACAATGAGCAGTTCTTC	CASRPSRFGTGEDNEQFF
many	TRBV6-1	TRBJ1-5	TRBD1	TGTGCCAGCAGGGCTCAGGGGGAATCAAATCAGCCCCAGCATTTT	CASRAQGESNQPQHF
few	TRBV2	TRBJ2-2	TRBD1	TGTGCCAGCAGGGGACAGGGGATCGGGGAGCTGTTTTTT	CASRGQGIGELFF
.	TRBV4-3	TRBJ2-5	.	TGCGCCAGCAGCCAAGATATCGGGGGAGAAGAGACCCAGTACTTC	CASSQDIGGEETQYF
few	TRBV7-3	TRBJ2-7	.	TGTGCCAGCAGCTTGATGGTGAACGAGCAGTACTTC	CASSLMVNEQYF
.	TRBV5-1	TRBJ2-5	.	TGCGCCAGCAGCTTGGGCTTCAAACCAATACAAGAGACCCAGTACTTC	CASSLGFKPIQETQYF
few	TRBV12-3/TRBV12-4	TRBJ2-5	.	TGTGCCAGCAGTTTAGACCCAGAGGGCCAAGAGACCCAGTACTTC	CASSLDPEGQETQYF
many	TRBV28	TRBJ1-2	.	TGTGCCAGCAGATACAGGGAATATAACTATGGCTACACCTTC	CASRYREYNYGYTF
.	TRBV5-1	TRBJ1-5	.	TGCGCCAGCAGCCCCGGCGCAGGGGAAAGCAATCAGCCCCAGCATTTT	CASSPGAGESNQPQHF
.	TRBV28	TRBJ2-1	TRBD2	TGTGCCAGCAGTTTATCTGGTCTAGCGGGAGGACACAATGAGCAGTTCTTC	CASSLSGLAGGHNEQFF
many	TRBV10-3	TRBJ2-2	.	TGTGCCATCAGTGGAGATCGAGAGACCGGGGAGCTGTTTTTT	CAISGDRETGELFF
.	TRBV12-3/TRBV12-4	TRBJ1-5	.	TGTGCCAGCAGTTTAGTCGGGGGGGCGGATCAGCCCCAGCATTTT	CASSLVGGADQPQHF
.	TRBV20-1	TRBJ2-5	.	TGCAGTGCTACTAGCCGCGAGACCCAGTACTTC	CSATSRETQYF
.	TRBV7-9	TRBJ1-1	TRBD1	TGTGCCAGCAGCTCCCGAGGACAGGGGACATGGGCTGAAGCTTTCTTT	CASSSRGQGTWAEAFF
many	TRBV12-3/TRBV12-4	TRBJ1-5	TRBD1	TGTGCCAGTCGAGGACAGGGAGGACAGCCCCAGCATTTT	CASRGQGGQPQHF
.	TRBV20-1	TRBJ1-4	.	TGCAGTGCTAGAGACGCTACTTCGGGGGCTAATGAAAAACTGTTTTTT	CSARDATSGANEKLFF
many	TRBV5-6	TRBJ2-7	TRBD1	TGTGCCAGCAGCTTCTCCCAAACAGGGGATTACGAGCAGTACTTC	CASSFSQTGDYEQYF
many	TRBV12-3/TRBV12-4	TRBJ2-3	TRBD1	TGTGCCAGCAGCCCAACAGGACAGGGCCCGGGTACGCAGTATTTT	CASSPTGQGPGTQYF
many	TRBV11-2	TRBJ2-7	.	TGTGCCAGCAGCTTAGGTCCAGCGCAATACTCCTACGAGCAGTACTTC	CASSLGPAQYSYEQYF
.	TRBV5-1	TRBJ2-3	TRBD2	TGCGCCAGCAGCAAAGGACTAGCGGGGACCCAGGATGCGCAGTATTTT	CASSKGLAGTQDAQYF